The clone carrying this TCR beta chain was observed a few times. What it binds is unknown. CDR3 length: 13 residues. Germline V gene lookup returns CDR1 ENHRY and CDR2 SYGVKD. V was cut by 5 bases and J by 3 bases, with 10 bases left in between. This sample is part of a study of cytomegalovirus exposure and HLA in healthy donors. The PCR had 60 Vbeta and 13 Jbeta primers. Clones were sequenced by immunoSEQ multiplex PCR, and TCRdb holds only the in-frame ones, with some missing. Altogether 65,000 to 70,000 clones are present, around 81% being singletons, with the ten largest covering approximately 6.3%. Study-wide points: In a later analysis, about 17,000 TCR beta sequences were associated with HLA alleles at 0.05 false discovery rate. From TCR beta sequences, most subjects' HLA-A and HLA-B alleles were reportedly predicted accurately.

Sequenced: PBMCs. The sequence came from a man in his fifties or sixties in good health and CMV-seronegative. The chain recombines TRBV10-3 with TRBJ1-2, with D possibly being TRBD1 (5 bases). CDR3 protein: CAISKTGDYGYTF. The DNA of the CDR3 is TGTGCCATCAGTAAAACAGGCGACTATGGCTACACCTTC.